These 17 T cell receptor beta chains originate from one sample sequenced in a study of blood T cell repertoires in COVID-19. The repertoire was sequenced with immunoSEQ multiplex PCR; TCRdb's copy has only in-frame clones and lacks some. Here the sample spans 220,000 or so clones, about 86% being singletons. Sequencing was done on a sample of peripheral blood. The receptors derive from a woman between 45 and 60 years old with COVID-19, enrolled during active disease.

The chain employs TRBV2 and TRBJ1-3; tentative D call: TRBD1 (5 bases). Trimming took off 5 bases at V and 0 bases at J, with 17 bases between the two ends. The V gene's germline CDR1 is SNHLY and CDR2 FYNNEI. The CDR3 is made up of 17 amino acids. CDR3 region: CASSFGAALRSGNTIYF. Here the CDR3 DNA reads TGTGCCAGCAGTTTTGGGGCAGCTTTACGCTCTGGAAACACCATATATTTT.

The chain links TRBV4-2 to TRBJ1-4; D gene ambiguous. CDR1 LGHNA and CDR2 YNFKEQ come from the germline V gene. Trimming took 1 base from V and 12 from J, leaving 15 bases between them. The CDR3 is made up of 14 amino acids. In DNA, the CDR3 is TGTGCCAGCAGCCAAGGTGTTCTAGTGGCGGAACTGTTTTTT. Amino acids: CASSQGVLVAELFF.

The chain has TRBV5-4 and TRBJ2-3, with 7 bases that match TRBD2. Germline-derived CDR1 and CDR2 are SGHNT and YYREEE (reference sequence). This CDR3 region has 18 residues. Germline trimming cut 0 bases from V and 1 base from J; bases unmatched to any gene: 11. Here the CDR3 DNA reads TGTGCCAGCAGCTTGGGTCCGGGGGGAGGGCTGGGCACAGATACGCAGTATTTT. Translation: CASSLGPGGGLGTDTQYF.

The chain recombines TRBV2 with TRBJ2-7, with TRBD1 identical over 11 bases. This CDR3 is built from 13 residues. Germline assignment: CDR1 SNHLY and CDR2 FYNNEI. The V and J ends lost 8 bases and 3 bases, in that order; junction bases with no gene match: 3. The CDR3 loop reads CASWTGGRYEQYF. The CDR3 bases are TGTGCCAGCTGGACAGGGGGCCGCTACGAGCAGTACTTC.

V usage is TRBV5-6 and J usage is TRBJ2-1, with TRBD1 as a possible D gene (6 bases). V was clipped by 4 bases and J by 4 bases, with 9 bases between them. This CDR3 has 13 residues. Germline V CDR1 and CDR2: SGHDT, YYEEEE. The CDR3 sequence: CASSRDRYNEQFF. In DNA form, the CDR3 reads TGTGCCAGCAGCCGTGACAGGTACAATGAGCAGTTCTTC.

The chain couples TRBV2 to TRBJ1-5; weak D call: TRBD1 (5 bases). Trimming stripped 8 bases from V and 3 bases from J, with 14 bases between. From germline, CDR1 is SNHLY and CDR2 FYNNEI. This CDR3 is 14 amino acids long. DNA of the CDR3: TGTGCCAGCGGGGCGTCAGCCGACAATCAGCCCCAGCATTTT. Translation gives CASGASADNQPQHF.

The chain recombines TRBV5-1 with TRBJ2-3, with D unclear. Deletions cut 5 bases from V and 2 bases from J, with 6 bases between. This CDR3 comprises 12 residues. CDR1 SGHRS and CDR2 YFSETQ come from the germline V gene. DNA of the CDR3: TGCGCCAGCAGTTTTAACACAGATACGCAGTATTTT. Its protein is CASSFNTDTQYF.

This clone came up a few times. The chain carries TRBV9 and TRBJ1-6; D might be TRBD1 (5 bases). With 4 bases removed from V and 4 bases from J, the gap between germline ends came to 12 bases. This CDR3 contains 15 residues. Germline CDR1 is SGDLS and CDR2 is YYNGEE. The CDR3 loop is CASSPSRQYNSPLHF. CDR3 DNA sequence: TGTGCCAGCAGCCCCTCTCGACAGTATAATTCACCCCTCCACTTT.

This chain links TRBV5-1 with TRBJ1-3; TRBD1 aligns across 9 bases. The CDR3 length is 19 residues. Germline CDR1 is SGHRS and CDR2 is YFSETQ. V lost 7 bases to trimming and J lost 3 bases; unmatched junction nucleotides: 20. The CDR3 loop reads CASPYSGTGIRSGGNTIYF. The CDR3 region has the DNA TGCGCCAGCCCCTACTCCGGGACAGGGATAAGGAGCGGTGGAAACACCATATATTTT.

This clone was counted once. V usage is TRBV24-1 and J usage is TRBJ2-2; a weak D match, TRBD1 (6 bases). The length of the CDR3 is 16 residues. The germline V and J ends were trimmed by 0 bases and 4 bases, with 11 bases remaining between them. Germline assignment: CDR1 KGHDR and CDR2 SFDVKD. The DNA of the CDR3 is TGTGCCACCAGTGATTTGTCCGGGACAACCACCGGGGAGCTGTTTTTT. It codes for CATSDLSGTTTGELFF.

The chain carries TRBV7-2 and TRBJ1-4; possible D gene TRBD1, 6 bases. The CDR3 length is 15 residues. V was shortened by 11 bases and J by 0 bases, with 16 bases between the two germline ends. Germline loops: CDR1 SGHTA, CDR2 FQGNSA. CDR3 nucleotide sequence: TGTGCCTCTAGGCCGGGGACAACAACTAATGAAAAACTGTTTTTT. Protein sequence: CASRPGTTTNEKLFF. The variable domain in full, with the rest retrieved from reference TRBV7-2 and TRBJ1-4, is GAGVSQSPSNKVTEKGKDVELRCDPISGHTALYWYRQSLGQGLEFLIYFQGNSAPDKSGLPSDRFSAERTGGSVSTLTIQRTQQEDSAVYLCASRPGTTTNEKLFFGSGTQLSVL.

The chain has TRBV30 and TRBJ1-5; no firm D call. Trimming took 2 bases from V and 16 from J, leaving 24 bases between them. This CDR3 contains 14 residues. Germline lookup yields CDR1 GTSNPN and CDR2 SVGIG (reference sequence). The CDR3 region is CAWSPRLPGLDQHF. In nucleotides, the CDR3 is TGTGCCTGGAGTCCGAGACTACCGGGCCTTGACCAACATTTT. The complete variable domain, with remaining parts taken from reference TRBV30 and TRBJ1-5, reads SQTIHQWPATLVQPVGSPLSLECTVEGTSNPNLYWYRQAAGRGLQLLFYSVGIGQISSEVPQNLSASRPQDRQFILSSKKLLLSDSGFYLCAWSPRLPGLDQHFGDGTRLSIL.

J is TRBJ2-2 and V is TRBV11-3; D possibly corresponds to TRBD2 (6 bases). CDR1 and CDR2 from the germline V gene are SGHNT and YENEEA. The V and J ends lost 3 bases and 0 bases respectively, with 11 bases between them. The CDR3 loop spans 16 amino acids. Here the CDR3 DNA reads TGTGCCAGCAGCTTGACTAGGTCCGCGAACACCGGGGAGCTGTTTTTT. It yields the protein CASSLTRSANTGELFF. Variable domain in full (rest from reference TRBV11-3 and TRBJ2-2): EAGVVQSPRYKIIEKKQPVAFWCNPISGHNTLYWYLQNLGQGPELLIRYENEEAVDDSQLPKDRFSAERLKGVDSTLKIQPAELGDSAVYLCASSLTRSANTGELFFGEGSRLTVL.

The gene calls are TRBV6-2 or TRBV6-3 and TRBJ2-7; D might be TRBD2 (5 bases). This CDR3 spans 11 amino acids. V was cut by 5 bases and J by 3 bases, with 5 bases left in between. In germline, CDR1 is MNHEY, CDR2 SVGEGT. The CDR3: CASSEGYEQYV. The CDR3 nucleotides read TGTGCCAGCAGTGAGGGCTACGAGCAGTACGTC.

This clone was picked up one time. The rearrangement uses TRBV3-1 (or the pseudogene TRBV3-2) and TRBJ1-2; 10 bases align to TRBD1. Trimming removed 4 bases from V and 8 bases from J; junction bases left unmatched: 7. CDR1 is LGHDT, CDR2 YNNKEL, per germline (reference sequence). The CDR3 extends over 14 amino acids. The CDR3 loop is CASSLTSTGGGYTF. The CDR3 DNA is TGTGCCAGCAGCCTAACTTCGACAGGGGGCGGCTACACCTTC.

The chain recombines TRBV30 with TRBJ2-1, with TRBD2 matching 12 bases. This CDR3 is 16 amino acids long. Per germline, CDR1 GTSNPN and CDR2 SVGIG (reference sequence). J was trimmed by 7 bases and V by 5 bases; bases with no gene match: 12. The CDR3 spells CAWDGLLAGGINEQFF. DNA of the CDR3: TGTGCCTGGGATGGGCTTCTAGCGGGGGGGATTAATGAGCAGTTCTTC.

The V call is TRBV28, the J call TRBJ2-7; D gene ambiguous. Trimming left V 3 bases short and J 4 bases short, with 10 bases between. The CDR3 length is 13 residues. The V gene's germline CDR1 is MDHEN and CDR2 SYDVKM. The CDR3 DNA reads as TGTGCCAGCAGTTTCGGCGGTACTTACGAGCAGTACTTC. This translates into CASSFGGTYEQYF.